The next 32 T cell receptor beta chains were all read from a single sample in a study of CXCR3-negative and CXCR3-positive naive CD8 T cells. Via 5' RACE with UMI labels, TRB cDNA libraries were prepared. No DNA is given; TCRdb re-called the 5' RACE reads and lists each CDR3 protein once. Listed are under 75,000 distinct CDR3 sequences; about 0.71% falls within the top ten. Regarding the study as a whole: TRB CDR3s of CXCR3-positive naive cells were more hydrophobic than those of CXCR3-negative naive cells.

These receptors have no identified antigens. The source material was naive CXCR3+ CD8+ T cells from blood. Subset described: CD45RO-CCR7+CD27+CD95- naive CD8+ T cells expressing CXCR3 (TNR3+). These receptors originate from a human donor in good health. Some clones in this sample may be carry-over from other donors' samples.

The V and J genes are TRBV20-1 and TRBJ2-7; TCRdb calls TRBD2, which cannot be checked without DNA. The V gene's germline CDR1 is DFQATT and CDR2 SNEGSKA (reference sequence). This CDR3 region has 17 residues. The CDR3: CSATGTSGGASGYEQYF.

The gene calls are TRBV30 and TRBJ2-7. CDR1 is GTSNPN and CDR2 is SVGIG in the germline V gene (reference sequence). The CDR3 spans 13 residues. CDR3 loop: CACTRDVSYEQYF.

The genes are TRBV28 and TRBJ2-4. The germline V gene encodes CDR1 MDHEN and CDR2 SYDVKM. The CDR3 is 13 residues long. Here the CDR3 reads CASSFWGGDIQYF.

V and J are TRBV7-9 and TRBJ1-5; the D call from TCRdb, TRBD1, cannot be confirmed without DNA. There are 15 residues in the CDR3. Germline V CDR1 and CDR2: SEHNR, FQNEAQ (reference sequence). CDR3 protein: CASSLAVGGSQPQHF.

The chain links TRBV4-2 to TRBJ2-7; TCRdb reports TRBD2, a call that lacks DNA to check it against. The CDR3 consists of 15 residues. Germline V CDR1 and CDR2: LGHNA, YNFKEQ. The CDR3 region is CASSQEAGGASEQYF.

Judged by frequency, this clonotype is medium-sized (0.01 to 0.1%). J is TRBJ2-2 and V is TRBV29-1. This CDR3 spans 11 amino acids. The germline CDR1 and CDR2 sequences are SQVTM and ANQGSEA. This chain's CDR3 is CSVHNAGELFF.

CDR3 residues: CASSVPDSTDTQYF. This sequence joins TRBV9 and TRBJ2-3; TCRdb returns TRBD1, unconfirmable since there is no DNA. Germline-derived CDR1 and CDR2 are SGDLS and YYNGEE. This CDR3 contains 14 residues.

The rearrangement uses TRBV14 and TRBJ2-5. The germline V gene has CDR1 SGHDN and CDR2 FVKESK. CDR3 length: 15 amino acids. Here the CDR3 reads CASSQFQSLQETQYF.

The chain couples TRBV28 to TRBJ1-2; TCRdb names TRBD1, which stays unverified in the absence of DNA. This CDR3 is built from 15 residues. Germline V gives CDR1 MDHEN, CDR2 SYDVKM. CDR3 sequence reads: CASSFLTGTGAGYTF.

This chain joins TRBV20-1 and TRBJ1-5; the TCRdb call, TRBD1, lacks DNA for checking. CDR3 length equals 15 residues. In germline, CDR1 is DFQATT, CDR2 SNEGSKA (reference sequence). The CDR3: CSAPGGPGSNQPQHF.

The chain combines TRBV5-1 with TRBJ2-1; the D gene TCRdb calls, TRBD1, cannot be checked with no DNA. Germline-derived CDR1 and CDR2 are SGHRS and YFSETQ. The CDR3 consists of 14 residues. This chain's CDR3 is CASSTRDSNNEQFF.

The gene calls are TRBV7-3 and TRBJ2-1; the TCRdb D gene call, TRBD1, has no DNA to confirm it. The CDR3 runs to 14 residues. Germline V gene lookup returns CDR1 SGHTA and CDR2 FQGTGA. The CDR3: CASSFEGGRGEQFF.

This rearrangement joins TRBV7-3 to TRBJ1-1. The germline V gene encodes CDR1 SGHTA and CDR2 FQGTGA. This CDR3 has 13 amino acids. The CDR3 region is CASSLGGGTEAFF.

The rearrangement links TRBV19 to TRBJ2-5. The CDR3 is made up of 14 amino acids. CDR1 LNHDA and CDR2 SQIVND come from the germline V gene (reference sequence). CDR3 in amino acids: CASRLDPYQETQYF. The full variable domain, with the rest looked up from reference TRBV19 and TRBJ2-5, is DGGITQSPKYLFRKEGQNVTLSCEQNLNHDAMYWYRQDPGQGLRLIYYSQIVNDFQKGDIAEGYSVSREKKESFPLTVTSAQKNPTAFYLCASRLDPYQETQYFGPGTRLLVL.

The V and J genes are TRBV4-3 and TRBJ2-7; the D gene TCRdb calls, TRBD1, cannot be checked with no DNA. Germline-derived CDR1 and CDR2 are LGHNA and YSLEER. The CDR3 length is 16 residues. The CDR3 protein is CASSQGYGTGFYEQYF.

The CDR3 loop is CSVEGRNNEQFF. This chain connects TRBV29-1 to TRBJ2-1. The CDR3 is 12 residues long. Germline V gene sequence: CDR1 SQVTM, CDR2 ANQGSEA.

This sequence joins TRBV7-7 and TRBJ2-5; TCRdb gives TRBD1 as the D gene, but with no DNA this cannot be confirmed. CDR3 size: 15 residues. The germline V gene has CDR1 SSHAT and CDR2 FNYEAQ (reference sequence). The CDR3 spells CASSPRTGGRETQYF.

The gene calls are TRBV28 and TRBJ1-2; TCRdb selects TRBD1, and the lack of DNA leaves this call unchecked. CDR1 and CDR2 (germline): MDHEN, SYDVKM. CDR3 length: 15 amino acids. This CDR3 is CASSLLQGAPHGYTF.

CDR3: CASSFRGASYNEQFF. This chain joins TRBV12-3 or TRBV12-4 and TRBJ2-1; no DNA is available, so the TRBD1 call from TCRdb remains unchecked. CDR3 size: 15 residues.

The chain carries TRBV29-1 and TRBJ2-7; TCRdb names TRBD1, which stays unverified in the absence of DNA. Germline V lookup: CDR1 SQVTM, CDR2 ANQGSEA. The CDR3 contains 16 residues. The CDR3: CSVLAPQTGLQYEQYF.

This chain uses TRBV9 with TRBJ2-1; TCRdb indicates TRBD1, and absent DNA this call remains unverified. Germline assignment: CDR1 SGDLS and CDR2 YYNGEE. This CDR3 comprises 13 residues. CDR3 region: CASTEGGENEQFF.

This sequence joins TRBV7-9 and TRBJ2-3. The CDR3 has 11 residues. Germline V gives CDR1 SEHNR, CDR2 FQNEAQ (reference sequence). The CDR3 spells CASSRSDTQYF.

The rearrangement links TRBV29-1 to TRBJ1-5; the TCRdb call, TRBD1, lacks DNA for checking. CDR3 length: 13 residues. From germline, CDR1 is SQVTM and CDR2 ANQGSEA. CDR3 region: CSVQQGGREPQHF.

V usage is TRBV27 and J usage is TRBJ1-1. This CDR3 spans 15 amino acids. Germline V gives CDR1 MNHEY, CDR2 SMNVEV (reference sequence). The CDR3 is CASTSMGVDGTEAFF.

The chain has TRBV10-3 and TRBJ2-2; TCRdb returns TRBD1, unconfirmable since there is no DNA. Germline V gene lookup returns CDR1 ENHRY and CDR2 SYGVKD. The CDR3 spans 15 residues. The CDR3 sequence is CAIPRKGPNTGELFF.

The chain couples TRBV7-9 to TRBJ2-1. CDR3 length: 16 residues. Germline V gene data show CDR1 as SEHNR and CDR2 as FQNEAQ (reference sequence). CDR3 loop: CASSFEFFGEYNEQFF.

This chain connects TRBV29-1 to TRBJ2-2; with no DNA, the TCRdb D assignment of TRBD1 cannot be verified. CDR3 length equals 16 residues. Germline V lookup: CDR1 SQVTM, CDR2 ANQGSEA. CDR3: CSVERPTGDNTGELFF.

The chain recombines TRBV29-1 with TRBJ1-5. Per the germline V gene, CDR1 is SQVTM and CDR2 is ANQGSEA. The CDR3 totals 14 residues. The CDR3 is CSVVPKGSNQPQHF.

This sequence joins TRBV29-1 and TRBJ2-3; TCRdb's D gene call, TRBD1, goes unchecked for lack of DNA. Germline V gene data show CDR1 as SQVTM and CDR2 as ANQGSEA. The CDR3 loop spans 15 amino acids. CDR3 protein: CSVESWVRGTDTQYF.

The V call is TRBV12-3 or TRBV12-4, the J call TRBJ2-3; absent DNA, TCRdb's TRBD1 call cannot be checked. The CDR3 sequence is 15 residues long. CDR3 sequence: CASRDREQFTDTQYF.

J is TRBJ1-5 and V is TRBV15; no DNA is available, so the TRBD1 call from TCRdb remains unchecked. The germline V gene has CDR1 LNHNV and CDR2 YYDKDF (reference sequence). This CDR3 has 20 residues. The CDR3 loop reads CATSRDPETGDWYGNQPQHF.

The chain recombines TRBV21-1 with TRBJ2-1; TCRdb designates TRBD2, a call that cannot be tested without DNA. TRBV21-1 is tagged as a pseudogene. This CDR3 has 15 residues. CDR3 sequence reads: CASSTRGGAYNEQFF.